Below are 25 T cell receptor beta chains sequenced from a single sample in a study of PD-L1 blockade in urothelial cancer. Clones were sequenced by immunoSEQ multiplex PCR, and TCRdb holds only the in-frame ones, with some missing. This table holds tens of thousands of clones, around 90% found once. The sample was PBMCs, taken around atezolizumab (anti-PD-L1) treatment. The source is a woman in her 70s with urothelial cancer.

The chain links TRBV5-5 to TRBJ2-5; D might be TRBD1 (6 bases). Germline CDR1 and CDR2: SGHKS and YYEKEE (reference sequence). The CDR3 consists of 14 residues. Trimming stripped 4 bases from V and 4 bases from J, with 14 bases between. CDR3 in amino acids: CASSLNTGLETQYF. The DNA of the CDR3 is TGTGCCAGCAGCCTAAACACAGGGTTAGAGACCCAGTACTTC. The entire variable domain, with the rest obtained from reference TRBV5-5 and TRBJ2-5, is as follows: DAGVTQSPTHLIKTRGQQVTLRCSPISGHKSVSWYQQVLGQGPQFIFQYYEKEERGRGNFPDRFSARQFPNYSSELNVNALLLGDSALYLCASSLNTGLETQYFGPGTRLLVL.

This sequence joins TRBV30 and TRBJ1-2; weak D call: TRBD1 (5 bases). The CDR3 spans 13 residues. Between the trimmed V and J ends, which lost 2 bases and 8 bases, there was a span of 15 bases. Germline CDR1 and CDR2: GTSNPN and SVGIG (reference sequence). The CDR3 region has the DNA TGTGCCTGGAGTATTGGGGACTTGGGCGGCTACACCTTC. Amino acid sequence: CAWSIGDLGGYTF.

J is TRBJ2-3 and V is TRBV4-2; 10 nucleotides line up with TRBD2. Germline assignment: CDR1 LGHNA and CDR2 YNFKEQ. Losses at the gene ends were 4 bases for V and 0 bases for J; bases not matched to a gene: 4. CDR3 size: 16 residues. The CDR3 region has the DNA TGTGCCAGCAGCCCCGTACTAGCGGGGAGCACAGATACGCAGTATTTT. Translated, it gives CASSPVLAGSTDTQYF.

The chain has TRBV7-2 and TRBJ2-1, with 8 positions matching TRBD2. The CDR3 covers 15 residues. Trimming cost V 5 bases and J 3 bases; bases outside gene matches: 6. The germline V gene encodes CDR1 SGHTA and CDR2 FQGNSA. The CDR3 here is CASSTSGTSYNEQFF. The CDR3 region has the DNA TGTGCCAGCAGCACTAGTGGGACTAGCTACAATGAGCAGTTCTTC.

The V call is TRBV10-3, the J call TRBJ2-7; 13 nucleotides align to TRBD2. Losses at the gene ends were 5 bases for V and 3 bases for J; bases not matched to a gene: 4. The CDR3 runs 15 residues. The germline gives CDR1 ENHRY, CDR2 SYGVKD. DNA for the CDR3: TGTGCCATCAGTCAGGGACTAGCGGGGAGCTACGAGCAGTACTTC. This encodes CAISQGLAGSYEQYF.

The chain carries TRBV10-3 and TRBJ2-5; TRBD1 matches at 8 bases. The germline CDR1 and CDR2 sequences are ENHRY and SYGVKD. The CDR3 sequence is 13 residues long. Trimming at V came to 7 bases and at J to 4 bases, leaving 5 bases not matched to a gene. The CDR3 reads CAITDRGGETQYF. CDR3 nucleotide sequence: TGTGCCATCACCGACAGGGGAGGAGAGACCCAGTACTTC.

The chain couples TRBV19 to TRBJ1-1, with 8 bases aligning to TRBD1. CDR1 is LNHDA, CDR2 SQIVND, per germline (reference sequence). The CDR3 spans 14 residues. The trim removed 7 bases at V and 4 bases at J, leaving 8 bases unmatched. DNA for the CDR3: TGTGCCAGTATTGACAGGGGTAGGGGCACTGAAGCTTTCTTT. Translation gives CASIDRGRGTEAFF.

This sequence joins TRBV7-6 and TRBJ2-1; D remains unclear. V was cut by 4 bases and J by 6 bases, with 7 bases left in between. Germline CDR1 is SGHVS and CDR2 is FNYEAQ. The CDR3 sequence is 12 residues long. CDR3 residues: CASSSIPNEQFF. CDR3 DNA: TGTGCCAGCAGCTCCATTCCCAATGAGCAGTTCTTC.

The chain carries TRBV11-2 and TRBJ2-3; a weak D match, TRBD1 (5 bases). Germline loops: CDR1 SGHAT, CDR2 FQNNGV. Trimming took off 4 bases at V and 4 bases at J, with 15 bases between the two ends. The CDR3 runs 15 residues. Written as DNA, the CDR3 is TGTGCCAGCAGCTCCAATATCCAGGGCGCAGATACGCAGTATTTT. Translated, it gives CASSSNIQGADTQYF.

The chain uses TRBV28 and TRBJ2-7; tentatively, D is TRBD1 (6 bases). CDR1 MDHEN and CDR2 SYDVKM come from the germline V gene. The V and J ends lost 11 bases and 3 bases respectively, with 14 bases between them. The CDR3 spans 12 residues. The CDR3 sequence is CAVQGFSYEQYF. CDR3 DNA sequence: TGTGCCGTACAGGGATTTAGCTACGAGCAGTACTTC.

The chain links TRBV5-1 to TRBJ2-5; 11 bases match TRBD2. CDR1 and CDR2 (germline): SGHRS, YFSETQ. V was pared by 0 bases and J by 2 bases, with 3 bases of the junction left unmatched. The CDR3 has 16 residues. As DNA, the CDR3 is TGCGCCAGCAGCTTGGGCTTAGCGGGAGGGCAAGAGACCCAGTACTTC. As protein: CASSLGLAGGQETQYF.

Written as DNA, the CDR3 is TGCAGCGTTGTGGGAGGGGCCAGCTCCTACAATGAGCAGTTCTTC. Translated: CSVVGGASSYNEQFF. V usage is TRBV29-1 and J usage is TRBJ2-1, with 7 bases matching TRBD2. The germline V gene has CDR1 SQVTM and CDR2 ANQGSEA. J gave up 0 bases and V 4 bases, and 6 bases lay outside the gene matches. This CDR3 has 15 amino acids.

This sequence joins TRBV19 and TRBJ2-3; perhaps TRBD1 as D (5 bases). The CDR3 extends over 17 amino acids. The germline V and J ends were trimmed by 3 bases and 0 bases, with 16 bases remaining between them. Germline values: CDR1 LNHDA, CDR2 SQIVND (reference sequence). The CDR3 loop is CASSMLGQGLSTDTQYF. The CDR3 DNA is TGTGCCAGTAGTATGCTGGGCCAGGGCCTGAGCACAGATACGCAGTATTTT.

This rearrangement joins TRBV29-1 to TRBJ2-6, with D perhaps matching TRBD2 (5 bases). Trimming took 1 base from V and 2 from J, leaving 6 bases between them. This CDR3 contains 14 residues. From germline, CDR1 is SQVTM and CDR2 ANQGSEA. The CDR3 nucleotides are TGCAGCGTTGAAGGGAGGACTGGGGCCAACGTCCTGACTTTC. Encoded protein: CSVEGRTGANVLTF.

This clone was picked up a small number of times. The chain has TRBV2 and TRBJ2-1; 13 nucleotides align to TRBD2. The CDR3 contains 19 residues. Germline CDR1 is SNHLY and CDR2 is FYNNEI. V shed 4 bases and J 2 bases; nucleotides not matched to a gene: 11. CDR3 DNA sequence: TGTGCCAGCAGTGGCGGCCTAGGGACTAGCGGGAATGCCTACAATGAGCAGTTCTTC. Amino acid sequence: CASSGGLGTSGNAYNEQFF.

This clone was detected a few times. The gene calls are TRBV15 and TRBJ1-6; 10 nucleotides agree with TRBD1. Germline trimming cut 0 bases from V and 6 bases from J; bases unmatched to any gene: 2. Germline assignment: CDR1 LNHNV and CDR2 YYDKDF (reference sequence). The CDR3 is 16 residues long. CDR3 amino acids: CATSRDRDRGNSPLHF. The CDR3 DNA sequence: TGTGCCACCAGCAGAGACCGGGACAGGGGTAATTCACCCCTCCACTTT.

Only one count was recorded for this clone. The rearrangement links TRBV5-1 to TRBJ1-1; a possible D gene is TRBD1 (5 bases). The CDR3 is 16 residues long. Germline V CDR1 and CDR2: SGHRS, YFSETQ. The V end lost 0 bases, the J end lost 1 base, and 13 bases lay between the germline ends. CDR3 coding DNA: TGCGCCAGCAGCTTGGCCCCCGTGGACACGAACACTGAAGCTTTCTTT. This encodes CASSLAPVDTNTEAFF. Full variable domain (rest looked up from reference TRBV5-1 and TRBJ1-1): KAGVTQTPRYLIKTRGQQVTLSCSPISGHRSVSWYQQTPGQGLQFLFEYFSETQRNKGNFPGRFSGRQFSNSRSEMNVSTLELGDSALYLCASSLAPVDTNTEAFFGQGTRLTVV.

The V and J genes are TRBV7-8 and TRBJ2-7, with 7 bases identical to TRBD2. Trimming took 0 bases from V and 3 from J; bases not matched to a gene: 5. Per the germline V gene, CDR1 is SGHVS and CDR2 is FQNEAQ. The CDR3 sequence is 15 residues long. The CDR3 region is CASSLASGLSYEQYF. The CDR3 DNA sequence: TGTGCCAGCAGCTTAGCCTCGGGACTAAGCTACGAGCAGTACTTC.

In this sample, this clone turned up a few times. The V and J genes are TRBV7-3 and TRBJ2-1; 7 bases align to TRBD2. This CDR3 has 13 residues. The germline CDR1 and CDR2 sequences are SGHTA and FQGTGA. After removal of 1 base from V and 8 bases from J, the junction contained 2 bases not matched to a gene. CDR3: CASSLSGSDEQFF. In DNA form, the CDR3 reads TGTGCCAGCAGCTTAAGCGGGAGTGATGAGCAGTTCTTC.

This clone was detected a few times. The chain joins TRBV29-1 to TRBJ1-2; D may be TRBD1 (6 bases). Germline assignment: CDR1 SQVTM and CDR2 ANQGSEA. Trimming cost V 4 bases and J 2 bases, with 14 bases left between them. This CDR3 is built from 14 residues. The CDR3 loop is CSVGEQGWNYGYTF. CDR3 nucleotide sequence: TGCAGCGTTGGGGAACAGGGTTGGAACTATGGCTACACCTTC.

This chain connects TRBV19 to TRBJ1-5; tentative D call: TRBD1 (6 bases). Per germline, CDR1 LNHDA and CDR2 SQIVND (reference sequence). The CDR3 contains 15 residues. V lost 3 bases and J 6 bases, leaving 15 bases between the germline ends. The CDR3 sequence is CASSMTGGLAQPQHF. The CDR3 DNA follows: TGTGCCAGTAGTATGACAGGTGGGTTGGCTCAGCCCCAGCATTTT.

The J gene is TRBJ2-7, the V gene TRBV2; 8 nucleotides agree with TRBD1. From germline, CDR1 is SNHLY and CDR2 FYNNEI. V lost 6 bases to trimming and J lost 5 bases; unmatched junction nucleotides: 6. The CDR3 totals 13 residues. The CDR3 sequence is CASRRQGRNEQYF. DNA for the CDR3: TGTGCCAGCAGGCGACAGGGGAGGAACGAGCAGTACTTC.

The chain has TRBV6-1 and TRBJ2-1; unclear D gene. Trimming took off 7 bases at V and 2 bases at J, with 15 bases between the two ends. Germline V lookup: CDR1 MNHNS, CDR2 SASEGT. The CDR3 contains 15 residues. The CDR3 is CASNRNRDTYNEQFF. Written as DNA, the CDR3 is TGTGCCAGCAACCGTAACAGAGATACCTACAATGAGCAGTTCTTC.

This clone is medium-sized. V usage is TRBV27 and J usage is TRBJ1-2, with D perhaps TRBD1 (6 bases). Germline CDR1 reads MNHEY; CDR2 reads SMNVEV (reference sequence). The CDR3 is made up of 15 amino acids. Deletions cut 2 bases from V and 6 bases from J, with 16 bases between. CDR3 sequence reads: CASSLLAGEINGYTF. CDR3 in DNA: TGTGCCAGCAGTTTACTAGCAGGGGAGATTAATGGCTACACCTTC.

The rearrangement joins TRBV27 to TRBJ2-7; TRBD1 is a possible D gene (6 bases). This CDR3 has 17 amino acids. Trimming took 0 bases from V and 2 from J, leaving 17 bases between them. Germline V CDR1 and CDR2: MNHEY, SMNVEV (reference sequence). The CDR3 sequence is CASSLSLGTSVAYEQYF. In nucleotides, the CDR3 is TGTGCCAGCAGTTTATCGTTGGGGACATCCGTCGCCTACGAGCAGTACTTC.